This T cell receptor (beta chain) was retrieved from a study of vaccination effects on CD4 cells after COVID-19. The study, taken as a whole, reports: Convalescent patients in the study were few, and early post-infection timepoints were absent. Late after vaccination, infection- and vaccine-induced clones showed marked clonal contraction. The vaccine-induced clones of healthy vaccinees included only 1 of 255 that cross-reacted with common cold coronaviruses.

The ViraFEST assay expanded antigen-specific CD4+ T cells with viral peptide pools before sequencing. Isolating CD4+ T cells followed 9 to 10 days of culture. Two-dose vaccination with either BNT162b2 or mRNA-1273 was given to the participants. Nucleocapsid antibody tests were negative, and the vaccine recipients had no prior SARS-CoV-2 infection. The protocol was immunoSEQ multiplex PCR, while the TCRdb copy is restricted to in-frame clones and leaves out a portion. The sample shows more than 50,000 clones, about 80% of them seen only once. There are 15 residues in the CDR3. Trimming removed 4 bases at V and 7 bases at J, with 18 bases between. Per the germline V gene, CDR1 is SGDLS and CDR2 is YYNGEE. In regard to this clone: Its cognate antigen is unknown.

The J gene is TRBJ1-5, the V gene TRBV9, with D perhaps TRBD1 (5 bases). The TCR was taken from a human donor who received a COVID-19 vaccine. The sample in question was CD4+ T cells from PBMCs cultured with HCoV-OC43 spike peptides, obtained after COVID-19 vaccination. Subset here: HCoV-OC43 spike overlapping peptide pool stimulation. The CDR3 region is CASSPFSGTEQPQHF. CDR3 nucleotides: TGTGCCAGCAGCCCCTTCAGCGGGACGGAACAGCCCCAGCATTTT.